The T cell receptor (beta chain) under discussion was sequenced for a study of blood T cell repertoires in COVID-19 (dated by TCRdb to about 2020). Notes on the research overall: Samples from collaborators originated in the United States, Italy and Spain and spanned both the acute and convalescent phases of COVID-19. The repertoires were released in a freely available public database meant as a resource for research on the immune response to SARS-CoV-2. The dataset comprised deeply sampled blood TCRbeta repertoires from subjects exposed to, actively infected with, or recovered from COVID-19. HLA class I and class II types, where available, came from metadata supplied by the sample provider rather than from assay-based typing. The prospective study material was composed of cDNA or gDNA derived from T cells, B-cell-depleted T cells, or PBMCs. Sample metadata almost always included a de-identified subject ID, COVID-19 status, age in years and sex. The samples were drawn from the first 160 participants of the ongoing ImmuneRACE study and from over 950 subjects provided by 6 global collaborators. On the study overall, not on this receptor specifically: The amount of clinical and demographic metadata varied by source and participant and was provided uncurated.

In regard to this clone: Its antigen remains undetermined. No much larger clone is present one base from it, and per-base qualities are unavailable.

From the cysteine up to the phenylalanine, the CDR3 has a length of 16 residues. Only CDR3 DNA is held: 48 bases, read in frame from base 1. In the germline V gene, CDR1 corresponds to SGHRS and CDR2 to YFSETQ. The germline ends are 16 bases apart after V is trimmed by 4 bases and J by 3 bases. Participants in the prospective study were aged 18 to 89 years, lived in about two dozen United States geographic areas, and enrolled through a virtual design. In the prospective study, cohorts were assigned on the basis of participant-reported clinical history obtained from a screening survey and a study questionnaire. In the prospective study, mobile phlebotomists collected whole blood, serum and a nasopharyngeal or oropharyngeal swab from each participant. Over a roughly 2-month period, participants in the prospective study had the option of providing additional blood draws and questionnaires. Before DNA extraction, blood samples from the prospective study were shipped at room temperature or frozen.

TCRbeta CDR3 regions were amplified from genomic DNA by means of the immunoSEQ Assay, a bias-controlled multiplex PCR. Concerning the study's data processing: The number of nucleated cells in each sample was estimated by amplification of reference gene primers within the assay. To quantify the absolute abundance of each unique TCRbeta CDR3 rearrangement, sequence reads were collapsed and filtered. Productive Simpson clonality was computed per sample as the square root of Simpson's diversity index over productive rearrangements. The clones in this table, taken by TCRdb from immuneACCESS, are in-frame only. Not every clone is retained; where verified, under half of the shortfall comes from an unresolved V gene, and the cause of the rest is unknown. That table supplies the V and J calls and clone size; D and trimming were determined from the DNA. In all, the sample holds around 340,000 clones, and 80% to 90% of those were seen once. In total, the top ten clones hold roughly 4% of the sample.

This TCR was recovered from a woman aged 40-49 years with acute COVID-19. The rearrangement joined TRBV5-1 to TRBJ1-4; D gene: possibly TRBD1, on 5 matching bases. The specimen was PBMCs or T cells enriched from blood (not recorded which). The CDR3 corresponds to CASSPRGMGANEKLFF. The DNA sequence is given as TGCGCCAGCAGCCCGCGGGGAATGGGGGCTAATGAAAAACTGTTTTTT.